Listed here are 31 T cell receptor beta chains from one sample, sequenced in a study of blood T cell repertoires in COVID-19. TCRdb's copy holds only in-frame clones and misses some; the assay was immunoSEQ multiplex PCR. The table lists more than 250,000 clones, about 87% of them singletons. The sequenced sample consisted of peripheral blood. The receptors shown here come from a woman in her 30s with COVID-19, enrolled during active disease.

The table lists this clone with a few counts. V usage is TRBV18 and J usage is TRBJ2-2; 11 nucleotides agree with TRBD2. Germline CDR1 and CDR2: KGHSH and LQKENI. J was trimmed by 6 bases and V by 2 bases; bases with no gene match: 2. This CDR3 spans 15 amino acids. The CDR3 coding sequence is TGTGCCAGCTCACCAGGGACTAGCGGCTCCGGGGAGCTGTTTTTT. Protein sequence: CASSPGTSGSGELFF.

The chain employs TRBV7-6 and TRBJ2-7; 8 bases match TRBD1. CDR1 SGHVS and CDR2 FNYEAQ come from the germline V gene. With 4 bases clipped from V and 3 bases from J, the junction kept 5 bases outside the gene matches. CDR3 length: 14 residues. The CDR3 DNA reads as TGTGCCAGCAGCTCCGAAACAGGGGGCTACGAGCAGTACTTC. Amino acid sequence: CASSSETGGYEQYF.

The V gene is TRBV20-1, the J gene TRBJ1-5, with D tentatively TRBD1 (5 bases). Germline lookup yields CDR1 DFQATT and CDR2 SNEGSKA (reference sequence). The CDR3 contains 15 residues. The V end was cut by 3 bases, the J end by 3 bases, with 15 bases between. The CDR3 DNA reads TGCAGTGCTAGTAAACCCAAAGGGGCCAATCAGCCCCAGCATTTT. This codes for CSASKPKGANQPQHF.

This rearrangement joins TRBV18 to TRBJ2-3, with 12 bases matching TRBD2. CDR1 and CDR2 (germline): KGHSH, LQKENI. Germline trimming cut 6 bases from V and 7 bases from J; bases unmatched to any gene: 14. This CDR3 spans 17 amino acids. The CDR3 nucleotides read TGTGCCAGCTCGCCCACGGGTCTAGCGGGGGGGCCGAATACGCAGTATTTT. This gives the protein CASSPTGLAGGPNTQYF.

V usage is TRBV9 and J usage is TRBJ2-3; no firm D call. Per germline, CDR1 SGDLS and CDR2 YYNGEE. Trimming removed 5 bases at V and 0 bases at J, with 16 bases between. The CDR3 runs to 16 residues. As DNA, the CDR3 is TGTGCCAGCAGTCGAGACTCGACCACTAGCACAGATACGCAGTATTTT. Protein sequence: CASSRDSTTSTDTQYF.

The CDR3 loop is CASSEAELAGPQETQYF. DNA for the CDR3: TGTGCCAGCAGTGAGGCGGAGCTAGCGGGACCCCAAGAGACCCAGTACTTC. The chain combines TRBV2 with TRBJ2-5; TRBD2 aligns across 9 bases. CDR3 length: 17 amino acids. Germline CDR1 and CDR2: SNHLY and FYNNEI. The V segment lost 3 bases and the J segment 1 base; nucleotides outside the gene matches: 9.

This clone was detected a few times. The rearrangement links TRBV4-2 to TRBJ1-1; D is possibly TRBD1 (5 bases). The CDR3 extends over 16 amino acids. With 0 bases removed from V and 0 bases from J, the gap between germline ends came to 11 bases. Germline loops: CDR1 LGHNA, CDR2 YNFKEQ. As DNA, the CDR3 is TGTGCCAGCAGCCAAGAGGGGGGTACCCTGAACACTGAAGCTTTCTTT. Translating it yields CASSQEGGTLNTEAFF.

CDR3 amino acids: CASSGGTGLGQPQHF. CDR3 DNA sequence: TGTGCCAGCAGCGGCGGGACAGGGCTCGGACAGCCCCAGCATTTT. The chain carries TRBV5-8 and TRBJ1-5; 9 nucleotides line up with TRBD1. CDR3 length: 15 amino acids. In germline, CDR1 is SGHTS, CDR2 YDEGEE. V lost 4 bases to trimming and J lost 7 bases; unmatched junction nucleotides: 9.

The CDR3 loop is CASSLGGQLYEQYF. The CDR3 coding sequence is TGTGCCAGCAGCTTAGGTGGGCAGCTCTACGAGCAGTACTTC. The gene calls are TRBV7-2 and TRBJ2-7, with no clear D. Germline V gene lookup returns CDR1 SGHTA and CDR2 FQGNSA. Trimming removed 1 base at V and 3 bases at J, with 10 bases between. This CDR3 region has 14 residues.

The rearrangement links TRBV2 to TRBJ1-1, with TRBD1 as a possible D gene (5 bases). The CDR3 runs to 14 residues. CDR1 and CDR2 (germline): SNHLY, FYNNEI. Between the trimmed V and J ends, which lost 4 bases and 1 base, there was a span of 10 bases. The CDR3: CASSVSRANTEAFF. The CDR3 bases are TGTGCCAGCAGTGTGAGCAGGGCGAACACTGAAGCTTTCTTT.

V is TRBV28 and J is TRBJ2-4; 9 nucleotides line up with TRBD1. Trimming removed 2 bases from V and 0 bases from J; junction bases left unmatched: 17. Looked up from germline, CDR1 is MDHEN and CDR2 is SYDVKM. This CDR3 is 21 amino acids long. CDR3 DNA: TGTGCCAGCAGTTTAGGATTAACGGGACAGGGCGGAGAGTTAGCCAAAAACATTCAGTACTTC. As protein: CASSLGLTGQGGELAKNIQYF.

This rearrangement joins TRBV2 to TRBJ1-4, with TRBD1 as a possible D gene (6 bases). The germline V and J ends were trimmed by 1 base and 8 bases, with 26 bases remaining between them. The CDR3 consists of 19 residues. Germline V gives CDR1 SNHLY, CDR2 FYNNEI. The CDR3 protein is CASSEEGVNPTGRGEKLFF. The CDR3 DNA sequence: TGTGCCAGCAGTGAAGAAGGCGTAAATCCCACAGGGCGGGGGGAAAAACTGTTTTTT.

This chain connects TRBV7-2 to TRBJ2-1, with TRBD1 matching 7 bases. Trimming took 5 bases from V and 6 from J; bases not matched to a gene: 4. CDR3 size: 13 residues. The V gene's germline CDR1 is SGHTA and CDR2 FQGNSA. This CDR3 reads CASSLNRGNEQFF. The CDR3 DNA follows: TGTGCCAGCAGCCTCAACAGGGGCAATGAGCAGTTCTTC.

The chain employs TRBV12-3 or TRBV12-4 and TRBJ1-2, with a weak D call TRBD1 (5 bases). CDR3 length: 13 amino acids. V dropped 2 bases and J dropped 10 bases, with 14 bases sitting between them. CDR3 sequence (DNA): TGTGCCAGCAGTTTAATCAGACAGAGACCCTACACCTTC. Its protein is CASSLIRQRPYTF.

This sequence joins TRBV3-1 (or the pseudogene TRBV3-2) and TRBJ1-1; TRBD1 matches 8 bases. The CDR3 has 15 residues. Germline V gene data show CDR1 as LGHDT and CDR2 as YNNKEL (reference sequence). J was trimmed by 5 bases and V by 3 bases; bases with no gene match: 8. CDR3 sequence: CASSQLGTGSTEAFF. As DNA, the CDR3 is TGTGCCAGCAGCCAGCTCGGGACAGGCTCAACTGAAGCTTTCTTT.

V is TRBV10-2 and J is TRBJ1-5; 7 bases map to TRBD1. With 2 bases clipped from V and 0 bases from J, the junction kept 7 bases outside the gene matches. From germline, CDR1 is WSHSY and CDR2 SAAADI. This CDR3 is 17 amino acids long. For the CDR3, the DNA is TGCGCCAGCAGTGAGGTTGGGACAGCATATAGCAATCAGCCCCAGCATTTT. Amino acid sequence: CASSEVGTAYSNQPQHF.

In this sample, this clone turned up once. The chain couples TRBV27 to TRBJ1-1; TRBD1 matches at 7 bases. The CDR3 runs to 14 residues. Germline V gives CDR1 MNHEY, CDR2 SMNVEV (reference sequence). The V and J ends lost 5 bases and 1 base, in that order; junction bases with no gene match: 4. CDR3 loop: CASSPRDRNTEAFF. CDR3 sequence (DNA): TGTGCCAGCAGTCCCCGGGACAGGAACACTGAAGCTTTCTTT.

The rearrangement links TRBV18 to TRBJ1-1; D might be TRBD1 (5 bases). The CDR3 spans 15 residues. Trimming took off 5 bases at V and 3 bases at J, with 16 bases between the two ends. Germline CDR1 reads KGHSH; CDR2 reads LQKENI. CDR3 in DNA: TGTGCCAGCTCAAAGGGGCAGGGAGGTTACACTGAAGCTTTCTTT. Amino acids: CASSKGQGGYTEAFF.

The CDR3 spells CASSSPGLAGYNEQFF. DNA of the CDR3: TGTGCCAGCAGCTCCCCAGGCTTGGCCGGCTACAATGAGCAGTTCTTC. The chain links TRBV7-6 to TRBJ2-1; D is undetermined. V lost 4 bases to trimming and J lost 3 bases, with 16 bases between them. The V gene's germline CDR1 is SGHVS and CDR2 FNYEAQ. This CDR3 is built from 16 residues. Together with reference TRBV7-6 and TRBJ2-1, the CDR3 gives the full variable domain: GAGVSQSPRYKVTKRGQDVALRCDPISGHVSLYWYRQALGQGPEFLTYFNYEAQQDKSGLPNDRFSAERPEGSISTLTIQRTEQRDSAMYRCASSSPGLAGYNEQFFGPGTRLTVL.

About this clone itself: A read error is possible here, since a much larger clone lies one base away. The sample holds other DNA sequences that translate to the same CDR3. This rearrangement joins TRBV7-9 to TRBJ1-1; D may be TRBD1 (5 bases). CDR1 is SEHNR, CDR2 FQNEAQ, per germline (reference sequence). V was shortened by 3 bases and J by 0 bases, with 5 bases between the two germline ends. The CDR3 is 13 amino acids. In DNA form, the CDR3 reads TGTGCCAGCAGCTTGGACATGAACACTGAAGCTTTCTTT. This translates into CASSLDMNTEAFF.

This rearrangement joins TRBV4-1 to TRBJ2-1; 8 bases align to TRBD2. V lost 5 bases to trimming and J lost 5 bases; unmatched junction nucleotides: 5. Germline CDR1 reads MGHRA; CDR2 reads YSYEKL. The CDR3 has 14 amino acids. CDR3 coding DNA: TGCGCCAGCAGCACGGGGGGGCCTAACAATGAGCAGTTCTTC. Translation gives CASSTGGPNNEQFF.

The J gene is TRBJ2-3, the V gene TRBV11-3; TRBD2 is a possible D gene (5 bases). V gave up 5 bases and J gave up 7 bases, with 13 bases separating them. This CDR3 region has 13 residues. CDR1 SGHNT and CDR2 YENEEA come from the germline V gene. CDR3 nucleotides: TGTGCCAGCAGCATTACGGAGGTGAATACGCAGTATTTT. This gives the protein CASSITEVNTQYF.

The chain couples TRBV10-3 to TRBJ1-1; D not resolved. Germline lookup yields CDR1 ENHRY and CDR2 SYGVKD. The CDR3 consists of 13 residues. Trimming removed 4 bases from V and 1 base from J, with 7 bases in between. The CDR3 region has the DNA TGTGCCATCAGTGTAGCGCGGAACACTGAAGCTTTCTTT. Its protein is CAISVARNTEAFF.

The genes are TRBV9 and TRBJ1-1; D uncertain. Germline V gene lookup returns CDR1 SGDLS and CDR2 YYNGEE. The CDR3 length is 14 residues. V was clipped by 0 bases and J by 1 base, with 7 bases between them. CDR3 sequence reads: CASSVGSGNTEAFF. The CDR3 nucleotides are TGTGCCAGCAGCGTAGGGTCAGGGAACACTGAAGCTTTCTTT. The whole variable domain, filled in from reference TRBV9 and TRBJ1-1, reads DSGVTQTPKHLITATGQRVTLRCSPRSGDLSVYWYQQSLDQGLQFLIQYYNGEERAKGNILERFSAQQFPDLHSELNLSSLELGDSALYFCASSVGSGNTEAFFGQGTRLTVV.

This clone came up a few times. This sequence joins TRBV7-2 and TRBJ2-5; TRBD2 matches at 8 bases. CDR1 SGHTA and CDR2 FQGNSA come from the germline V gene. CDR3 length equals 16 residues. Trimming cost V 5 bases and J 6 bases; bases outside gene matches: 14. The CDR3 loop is CASSLPWTSPAKTQYF. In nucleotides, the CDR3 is TGTGCCAGCAGCCTGCCCTGGACTAGCCCTGCCAAGACCCAGTACTTC.

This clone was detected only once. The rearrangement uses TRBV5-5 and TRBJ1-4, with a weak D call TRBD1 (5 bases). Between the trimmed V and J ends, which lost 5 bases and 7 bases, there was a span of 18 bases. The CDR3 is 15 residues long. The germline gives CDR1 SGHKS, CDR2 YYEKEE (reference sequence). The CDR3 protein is CASSYGLGAIEKLFF. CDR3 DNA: TGTGCCAGCAGTTATGGGCTAGGGGCGATTGAAAAACTGTTTTTT.

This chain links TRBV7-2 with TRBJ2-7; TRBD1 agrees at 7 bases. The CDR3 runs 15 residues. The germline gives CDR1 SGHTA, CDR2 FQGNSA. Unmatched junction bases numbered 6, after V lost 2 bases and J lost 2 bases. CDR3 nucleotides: TGTGCCAGCAGCTTACGGGGTGACAGGGCCTACGAGCAGTACTTC. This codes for CASSLRGDRAYEQYF.

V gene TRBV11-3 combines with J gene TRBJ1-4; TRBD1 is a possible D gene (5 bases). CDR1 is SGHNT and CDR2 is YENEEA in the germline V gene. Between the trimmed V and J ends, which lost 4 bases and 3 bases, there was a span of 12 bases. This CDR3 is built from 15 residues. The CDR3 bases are TGTGCCAGCAGCTCAACCAGGGCTCCTAATGAAAAACTGTTTTTT. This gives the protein CASSSTRAPNEKLFF.

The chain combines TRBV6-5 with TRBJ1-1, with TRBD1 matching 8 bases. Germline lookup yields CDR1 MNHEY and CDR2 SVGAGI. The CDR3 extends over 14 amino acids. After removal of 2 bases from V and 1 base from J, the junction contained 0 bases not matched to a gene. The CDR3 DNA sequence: TGTGCCAGCAGTTACGGGACAGGGAACACTGAAGCTTTCTTT. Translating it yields CASSYGTGNTEAFF.

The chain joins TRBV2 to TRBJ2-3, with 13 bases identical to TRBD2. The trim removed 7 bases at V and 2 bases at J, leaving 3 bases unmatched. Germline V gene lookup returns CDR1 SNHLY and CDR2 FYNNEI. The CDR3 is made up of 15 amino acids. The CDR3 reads CASTGTSGVTDTQYF. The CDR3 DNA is TGTGCCAGCACCGGGACTAGCGGGGTCACAGATACGCAGTATTTT. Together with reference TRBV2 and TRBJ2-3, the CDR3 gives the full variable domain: EPEVTQTPSHQVTQMGQEVILRCVPISNHLYFYWYRQILGQKVEFLVSFYNNEISEKSEIFDDQFSVERPDGSNFTLKIRSTKLEDSAMYFCASTGTSGVTDTQYFGPGTRLTVL.

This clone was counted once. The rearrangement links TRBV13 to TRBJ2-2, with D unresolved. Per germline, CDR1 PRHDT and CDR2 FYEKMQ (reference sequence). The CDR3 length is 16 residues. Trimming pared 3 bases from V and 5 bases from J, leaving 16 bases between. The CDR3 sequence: CASSLRSLGETGELFF. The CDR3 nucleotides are TGTGCCAGCAGCTTGAGGTCGTTGGGTGAGACCGGGGAGCTGTTTTTT.